This T cell receptor beta chain was captured by sequencing in a study of CD8 T cells in Susac syndrome. Overall study: The sequenced Susac syndrome patients included more than five who had clinically active disease and fewer than 10 who were in remission. Study-wide points: CD4+ T cell repertoires in Susac syndrome exhibited no evidence of clonal expansion.

Comments on this clonotype: Antigen unknown.

This CDR3 spans 14 amino acids. Germline CDR1 and CDR2: SGHRS and YFSETQ. V shed 4 bases and J 0 bases; nucleotides not matched to a gene: 3. All included Susac syndrome patients satisfied recently defined diagnostic criteria for definite or probable disease. Random hexamers were used to reverse transcribe an amount of about 0.5 to 1 ug RNA. The immunoSEQ assay covered 54 Vbeta and 13 Jbeta segments for CDR3. TCRdb processed the immunoSEQ multiplex PCR reads anew with MiXCR; each CDR3 protein has one entry. The table records 150,000 or so distinct CDR3 sequences, around 96% of them present only once. What was sequenced was CD4+ T cells from PBMCs. This sequence joins TRBV5-1 and TRBJ2-7, with 8 nucleotides matching TRBD1. The clonotype comes from a human donor with Susac syndrome. The CDR3 nucleotides read TGCGCCAGCAGCGTGGGACAGGACTCCTACGAGCAGTACTTC. Encoded protein: CASSVGQDSYEQYF.